The present TCR beta chain was sequenced within a study of cytomegalovirus exposure and HLA in healthy donors. Study-level information: The approximately 680 first-cohort repertoires and the approximately 130 validation repertoires shared the same platform, a later analysis reported. Whole-study results and caveats: The study recorded about 160 TCR beta chains that were cytomegalovirus-associated.

The table came from immunoSEQ multiplex PCR; TCRdb's copy has only in-frame clones and leaves some out. The table includes around 93,000 clones, 85% detected once. A note on this clone: The target antigen is unknown.

Looked up from germline, CDR1 is SGDLS and CDR2 is YYNGEE. This CDR3 comprises 13 residues. With 0 bases removed from V and 6 bases from J, the gap between germline ends came to 7 bases. The chain combines TRBV9 with TRBJ2-1; D ambiguous. The sample was PBMCs. This receptor was taken from a man younger than 35 in good health and CMV-seropositive. As DNA, the CDR3 is TGTGCCAGCAGCGTAGGTAGCAGCAATGAGCAGTTCTTC. Translated: CASSVGSSNEQFF.